The next 15 T cell receptor beta chains were all read from a single sample in a study of response to subunit inactivated influenza vaccine. Using its own MiXCR run on the RT-PCR reads, TCRdb lists one record per CDR3 protein. The sample shows 200,000 to 300,000 distinct CDR3 sequences, 9% to 15% of them seen only once. Sequencing used non-naive T cells sorted from PBMCs, obtained around 15 days before vaccination. The receptors here all came from a man in his fifties or sixties who received an inactivated influenza vaccine.

This rearrangement joins TRBV27 to TRBJ2-7; maybe TRBD2 (5 bases). This CDR3 region has 14 residues. In germline, CDR1 is MNHEY, CDR2 SMNVEV (reference sequence). Trimming left V 0 bases short and J 2 bases short, with 8 bases between. CDR3 residues: CASSLSRAAYEQYF. CDR3 nucleotides: TGTGCCAGCAGTTTATCGCGGGCAGCCTACGAGCAGTACTTC.

This clonotype was counted between two and nine times. The chain links TRBV5-1 to TRBJ2-3; a possible D gene is TRBD1 (5 bases). The germline V and J ends were trimmed by 4 bases and 10 bases, with 19 bases remaining between them. Per the germline V gene, CDR1 is SGHRS and CDR2 is YFSETQ. The CDR3 consists of 14 residues. The CDR3 nucleotides are TGCGCCAGCAGCCCGGACCAGGGTTCAGGATCGCAGTATTTT. This gives the protein CASSPDQGSGSQYF.

This clonotype was found a few times. V is TRBV4-2 and J is TRBJ2-5; TRBD2 agrees at 7 bases. CDR3 length equals 16 residues. V lost 0 bases, J lost 2 bases, and 6 bases stayed unmatched. Germline V gene lookup returns CDR1 LGHNA and CDR2 YNFKEQ. The CDR3 DNA reads TGTGCCAGCAGCCAAGAGGGTAGGACTAGACAAGAGACCCAGTACTTC. Translated: CASSQEGRTRQETQYF.

This chain uses TRBV20-1 with TRBJ2-7; the D is unclear. This CDR3 is built from 12 residues. CDR1 DFQATT and CDR2 SNEGSKA come from the germline V gene (reference sequence). Deletions cut 1 base from V and 3 bases from J, with 7 bases between. CDR3 sequence: CSARGENYEQYF. CDR3 coding DNA: TGCAGTGCTAGAGGAGAGAACTACGAGCAGTACTTC.

This clonotype was observed a handful of times. The rearrangement links TRBV27 to TRBJ2-4; D gene uncertain. The CDR3 length is 13 residues. CDR1 MNHEY and CDR2 SMNVEV come from the germline V gene (reference sequence). V shed 7 bases and J shed 3 bases, with 10 bases lying between them. The CDR3: CASKSRDKNIQYF. CDR3 DNA: TGTGCCAGCAAGTCAAGGGACAAAAACATTCAGTACTTC.

In its sample, this clonotype was seen a few times. The V call is TRBV29-1, the J call TRBJ2-2, with D possibly being TRBD1 (5 bases). CDR1 is SQVTM and CDR2 is ANQGSEA in the germline V gene. V was shortened by 4 bases and J by 0 bases, with 21 bases between the two germline ends. The CDR3 is made up of 18 amino acids. As DNA, the CDR3 is TGCAGCGTTGCATTTTTAGGGGTTGGCACTGCGAACACCGGGGAGCTGTTTTTT. It translates to CSVAFLGVGTANTGELFF.

The V and J genes are TRBV6-2 or TRBV6-3 and TRBJ2-2, with 12 bases fitting TRBD2. Germline lookup yields CDR1 MNHEY and CDR2 SVGEGT. The CDR3 consists of 15 residues. J gave up 7 bases and V 7 bases, and 7 bases lay outside the gene matches. The CDR3 spells CASTVLAGGVGELFF. CDR3 DNA: TGTGCCAGCACTGTACTAGCGGGAGGTGTCGGGGAGCTGTTTTTT.

This clonotype has more than one count but fewer than ten. Since the CDR3 does not end with the conserved phenylalanine or tryptophan, this likely comes from a read error. The DNA is omitted, as the CDR3 cannot be located on it reliably, and the CDR3 follows TCRdb's listing. This chain links TRBV19 with TRBJ1-1. The germline CDR1 and CDR2 sequences are LNHDA and SQIVND (reference sequence). Inclusive of both ends, the CDR3 amounts to 9 amino acids. CDR3 region: CASSPSRES.

This rearrangement joins TRBV6-5 to TRBJ2-7; D not resolved. Germline CDR1 and CDR2: MNHEY and SVGAGI. This CDR3 spans 16 amino acids. V gave up 0 bases and J gave up 0 bases, with 12 bases separating them. The CDR3, as DNA: TGTGCCAGCAGTTACTCGATTCACCTCTACTCCTACGAGCAGTACTTC. As protein: CASSYSIHLYSYEQYF.

The chain couples TRBV7-9 to TRBJ2-1; D is perhaps TRBD2 (6 bases). Germline V gene data show CDR1 as SEHNR and CDR2 as FQNEAQ (reference sequence). This CDR3 is built from 14 residues. With 7 bases removed from V and 8 bases from J, the gap between germline ends came to 18 bases. In DNA form, the CDR3 reads TGTGCCAGCACACTTTTAGCGGCTTCGGATGAGCAGTTCTTC. Translation: CASTLLAASDEQFF.

This clonotype has ten or more counts. The rearrangement uses TRBV14 and TRBJ2-7; D is unclear. There are 13 residues in the CDR3. CDR1 and CDR2 (germline): SGHDN, FVKESK. Trimming took off 5 bases at V and 2 bases at J, with 10 bases between the two ends. CDR3 sequence reads: CASSAMRTYEQYF. CDR3 nucleotide sequence: TGTGCCAGCAGCGCCATGCGGACCTACGAGCAGTACTTC.

The chain is built from TRBV2 and TRBJ2-7, with D unclear. The germline V gene has CDR1 SNHLY and CDR2 FYNNEI. V was shortened by 1 base and J by 6 bases, with 4 bases between the two germline ends. The CDR3 sequence is 11 residues long. The CDR3 nucleotides are TGTGCCAGCAGTGAAGAAGTCGAGCAGTACTTC. Residues: CASSEEVEQYF.

As regards this clonotype: The junction does not match germline at one end; this may be a read error. This chain connects TRBV4-1 to TRBJ2-3; TRBD1 might be the D (5 bases). The germline V gene encodes CDR1 MGHRA and CDR2 YSYEKL. The CDR3 length is 17 residues. CDR3 bases: TGCGCCATCAGCCAGGGTACTGTTGGGCAGGGCACAGATACGCAGTATTTT. This encodes CAISQGTVGQGTDTQYF.

The chain uses TRBV4-1 and TRBJ2-7, with TRBD1 identical over 7 bases. This CDR3 is built from 14 residues. Looked up from germline, CDR1 is MGHRA and CDR2 is YSYEKL. V lost 1 base to trimming and J lost 6 bases; unmatched junction nucleotides: 6. CDR3 in amino acids: CASSQAQGDLEQYF. Here the CDR3 DNA reads TGCGCCAGCAGCCAAGCCCAGGGGGATCTCGAGCAGTACTTC.

V usage is TRBV12-3 or TRBV12-4 and J usage is TRBJ1-1; D is perhaps TRBD1 (6 bases). V lost 7 bases and J lost 5, with 14 bases in between. The CDR3 contains 13 residues. The CDR3 coding sequence is TGTGCCAGCAACCCGAGGGGGAGGACTGAAGCTTTCTTT. Residues: CASNPRGRTEAFF.